These 27 T cell receptor beta chains originate from one sample sequenced in a study of blood T cell repertoires in COVID-19. Method: immunoSEQ multiplex PCR; TCRdb's copy keeps in-frame clones and lacks some. The sample yields 250,000 to 300,000 clones, around 90% seen once. The sample comprised peripheral blood. The source of these receptors is a woman aged 45 to 65 with COVID-19, enrolled during active disease.

V usage is TRBV5-8 and J usage is TRBJ1-5; 11 bases match TRBD1. Germline V gene sequence: CDR1 SGHTS, CDR2 YDEGEE. Germline trimming cut 3 bases from V and 6 bases from J; bases unmatched to any gene: 5. CDR3 length equals 15 residues. CDR3: CASSWGQGVGQPQHF. In nucleotides, the CDR3 is TGTGCCAGCAGCTGGGGACAGGGGGTTGGTCAGCCCCAGCATTTT.

J is TRBJ2-1 and V is TRBV7-9; D gene uncertain. Germline lookup yields CDR1 SEHNR and CDR2 FQNEAQ (reference sequence). The CDR3 sequence is 14 residues long. V was pared by 5 bases and J by 4 bases, with 12 bases between. In nucleotides, the CDR3 is TGTGCCAGCAGCAGACAAAACGGTTACAATGAGCAGTTCTTC. It translates to CASSRQNGYNEQFF.

V is TRBV27 and J is TRBJ1-1; no definite D call. V was shortened by 5 bases and J by 2 bases, with 21 bases between the two germline ends. The CDR3 loop spans 17 amino acids. Germline CDR1 is MNHEY and CDR2 is SMNVEV (reference sequence). CDR3 DNA: TGTGCCAGCAGTCCCACGGGATACCATTTTGACAACACTGAAGCTTTCTTT. Translating it yields CASSPTGYHFDNTEAFF.

This chain joins TRBV28 and TRBJ1-3, with D unclear. Germline CDR1 MDHEN, CDR2 SYDVKM. V was trimmed by 4 bases and J by 0 bases, leaving 10 bases between them. This CDR3 spans 15 amino acids. The CDR3 region is CASSSAGGSGNTIYF. CDR3 sequence (DNA): TGTGCCAGCAGTTCCGCAGGAGGCTCTGGAAACACCATATATTTT.

The table lists this clone with a count of one. The chain is built from TRBV13 and TRBJ2-2; 7 nucleotides agree with TRBD2. The V and J ends lost 1 base and 6 bases, in that order; junction bases with no gene match: 14. The CDR3 totals 18 residues. The germline V gene has CDR1 PRHDT and CDR2 FYEKMQ (reference sequence). The CDR3 nucleotides read TGTGCCAGCAGCTTAGAGGGTTGGGGCCTCCGGGAGGCCGGGGAGCTGTTTTTT. Its protein is CASSLEGWGLREAGELFF.

This clone was counted a few times. The genes are TRBV5-4 and TRBJ1-3; 8 bases are shared with TRBD1. The CDR3 sequence is 20 residues long. The germline V gene has CDR1 SGHNT and CDR2 YYREEE (reference sequence). Trimming took 3 bases from V and 1 from J; bases not matched to a gene: 18. The CDR3 sequence: CASSSAGGASFRSSGNTIYF. The CDR3 nucleotides read TGTGCCAGCAGCTCTGCAGGGGGCGCATCTTTCAGGTCTTCTGGAAACACCATATATTTT.

DNA of the CDR3: TGCGCCAGCAGCCAAGAGTTGGAGGGGGCTAAGACCCAGTACTTC. Translation gives CASSQELEGAKTQYF. The J gene is TRBJ2-5, the V gene TRBV4-1; TRBD1 might be the D (7 bases). Germline loops: CDR1 MGHRA, CDR2 YSYEKL. The CDR3 extends over 15 amino acids. Trimming removed 0 bases at V and 6 bases at J, with 14 bases between.

In this sample, this clone turned up a few times. The chain links TRBV15 to TRBJ1-5, with D tentatively TRBD1 (5 bases). Germline V gene lookup returns CDR1 LNHNV and CDR2 YYDKDF (reference sequence). The CDR3 has 14 amino acids. Trimming stripped 1 base from V and 5 bases from J, with 9 bases between. The CDR3 DNA reads as TGTGCCACCAGCAGAGGACAGAAAGATCAGCCCCAGCATTTT. As protein: CATSRGQKDQPQHF.

The rearrangement joins TRBV27 to TRBJ2-1, with D possibly being TRBD2 (6 bases). The ends were cut back, 4 bases at V and 6 bases at J, with 10 bases in the middle. The CDR3 spans 13 residues. CDR1 MNHEY and CDR2 SMNVEV come from the germline V gene (reference sequence). This CDR3 is CASSWRAGNEQFF. Here the CDR3 DNA reads TGTGCCAGCAGTTGGAGGGCCGGCAATGAGCAGTTCTTC.

The chain links TRBV5-1 to TRBJ2-1, with 7 bases aligning to TRBD1. The germline CDR1 and CDR2 sequences are SGHRS and YFSETQ. This CDR3 has 15 residues. The V and J ends lost 4 bases and 2 bases, in that order; junction bases with no gene match: 6. CDR3 sequence reads: CASSPGQATYNEQFF. As DNA, the CDR3 is TGCGCCAGCAGCCCTGGACAGGCGACCTACAATGAGCAGTTCTTC.

The rearrangement uses TRBV21-1 and TRBJ1-1. TRBV21-1 is annotated as a pseudogene. The CDR3 covers 16 residues. The CDR3 DNA follows: TGTGCCAGCGGAGGTTCAGGAGGTAAAGTGAACACTGAAGCTTTCTTT. It codes for CASGGSGGKVNTEAFF.

The chain is built from TRBV11-2 and TRBJ2-2; 10 nucleotides match TRBD1. CDR1 and CDR2 from the germline V gene are SGHAT and FQNNGV. J gave up 5 bases and V 3 bases, and 3 bases lay outside the gene matches. The CDR3 runs to 15 residues. CDR3 amino acids: CASSFDRGPTGELFF. The CDR3 nucleotides are TGTGCCAGCAGCTTTGACAGGGGGCCGACCGGGGAGCTGTTTTTT.

Only one count was recorded for this clone. This rearrangement joins TRBV19 to TRBJ1-1, with D perhaps TRBD1 (6 bases). The CDR3 is 13 amino acids. The V gene lost 5 bases and the J gene lost 11 bases, with 18 bases spanning the gap. Germline loops: CDR1 LNHDA, CDR2 SQIVND (reference sequence). CDR3 nucleotide sequence: TGTGCCAGTAGTTCCTCGAACAGGGTTTGGGCTTTCTTT. Its protein is CASSSSNRVWAFF.

This chain uses TRBV7-6 with TRBJ2-3, with 9 positions matching TRBD1. The V gene end was trimmed by 5 bases and the J gene end by 4 bases; junction bases not matched to a gene: 10. CDR3 length equals 16 residues. Germline loops: CDR1 SGHVS, CDR2 FNYEAQ. The CDR3 sequence: CASSVIPGQGADTQYF. The CDR3 DNA reads TGTGCCAGCAGCGTAATACCGGGACAGGGTGCAGATACGCAGTATTTT.

V is TRBV5-1 and J is TRBJ2-1, with TRBD2 identical over 8 bases. Trimming took 0 bases from V and 4 from J; bases not matched to a gene: 6. Per the germline V gene, CDR1 is SGHRS and CDR2 is YFSETQ. The CDR3 contains 16 residues. CDR3 nucleotides: TGCGCCAGCAGCTTGGACGGGAGGGCCGGGTACAATGAGCAGTTCTTC. It translates to CASSLDGRAGYNEQFF.

The chain links TRBV5-6 to TRBJ2-7, with TRBD1 matching over 9 bases. This CDR3 contains 14 residues. The V gene's germline CDR1 is SGHDT and CDR2 YYEEEE. V lost 4 bases, J lost 2 bases, and 4 bases stayed unmatched. This chain's CDR3 is CASSPGQGAYEQYF. The CDR3, as DNA: TGTGCCAGCAGCCCGGGACAGGGTGCCTACGAGCAGTACTTC. Filled out from reference TRBV5-6 and TRBJ2-7, the complete variable domain reads DAGVTQSPTHLIKTRGQQVTLRCSPKSGHDTVSWYQQALGQGPQFIFQYYEEEERQRGNFPDRFSGHQFPNYSSELNVNALLLGDSALYLCASSPGQGAYEQYFGPGTRLTVT.

This clone was observed once. The chain links TRBV9 to TRBJ1-4; 7 nucleotides match TRBD1. CDR3 length: 13 amino acids. CDR1 and CDR2 from the germline V gene are SGDLS and YYNGEE. J was trimmed by 4 bases and V by 5 bases; bases with no gene match: 2. In nucleotides, the CDR3 is TGTGCCAGCAGGGGGACAGATAATGAAAAACTGTTTTTT. This gives the protein CASRGTDNEKLFF.

V gene TRBV2 combines with J gene TRBJ1-5; D remains ambiguous. Trimming pared 8 bases from V and 5 bases from J, leaving 10 bases between. This CDR3 spans 12 amino acids. The germline CDR1 and CDR2 sequences are SNHLY and FYNNEI. In DNA, the CDR3 is TGTGCCAGCGCGGGTGAGGATCAGCCCCAGCATTTT. It specifies CASAGEDQPQHF.

The rearrangement uses TRBV5-6 and TRBJ2-7; 11 bases are shared with TRBD1. The germline V gene has CDR1 SGHDT and CDR2 YYEEEE. Trimming at V came to 5 bases and at J to 5 bases, leaving 6 bases not matched to a gene. The CDR3 consists of 14 residues. This chain's CDR3 is CASRAGTGGDEQYF. CDR3 in DNA: TGTGCCAGCAGGGCCGGGACAGGGGGAGACGAGCAGTACTTC.

This clone was seen a single time. This chain links TRBV7-9 with TRBJ2-7, with TRBD2 identical over 11 bases. From germline, CDR1 is SEHNR and CDR2 FQNEAQ (reference sequence). CDR3 length: 15 residues. V was pared by 6 bases and J by 1 base, with 5 bases of the junction left unmatched. CDR3 loop: CASSRTSGSSYEQYF. DNA for the CDR3: TGTGCCAGCAGTCGAACTAGCGGGAGTTCCTACGAGCAGTACTTC. Complete variable domain (other parts from reference TRBV7-9 and TRBJ2-7): DTGVSQNPRHKITKRGQNVTFRCDPISEHNRLYWYRQTLGQGPEFLTYFQNEAQLEKSRLLSDRFSAERPKGSFSTLEIQRTEQGDSAMYLCASSRTSGSSYEQYFGPGTRLTVT.

The V call is TRBV5-4, the J call TRBJ2-3; 12 positions match TRBD1. J was trimmed by 1 base and V by 0 bases; bases with no gene match: 6. Per the germline V gene, CDR1 is SGHNT and CDR2 is YYREEE (reference sequence). This CDR3 comprises 18 residues. This CDR3 reads CASSLGWDRGLGTDTQYF. The CDR3, as DNA: TGTGCCAGCAGCTTGGGCTGGGACAGGGGGCTTGGCACAGATACGCAGTATTTT. The complete variable domain, with remaining parts taken from reference TRBV5-4 and TRBJ2-3, reads ETGVTQSPTHLIKTRGQQVTLRCSSQSGHNTVSWYQQALGQGPQFIFQYYREEENGRGNFPPRFSGLQFPNYSSELNVNALELDDSALYLCASSLGWDRGLGTDTQYFGPGTRLTVL.

The chain uses TRBV5-4 and TRBJ1-1, with 8 bases lining up with TRBD1. V was pared by 4 bases and J by 2 bases, with 7 bases of the junction left unmatched. The CDR3 is made up of 15 amino acids. In germline, CDR1 is SGHNT, CDR2 YYREEE (reference sequence). The CDR3 DNA reads as TGTGCCAGCAGCCGAGCAGGGGGCGATAACACTGAAGCTTTCTTT. This gives the protein CASSRAGGDNTEAFF.

The CDR3 region has the DNA TGCGCCAGCAGCTTGGTAGCGGGAGTTACCCACGAGCAGTACTTC. Translated, it gives CASSLVAGVTHEQYF. The chain has TRBV5-1 and TRBJ2-7; 9 positions agree with TRBD2. The CDR3 is made up of 15 amino acids. The ends lost 0 bases at V and 5 bases at J; junction bases unmatched: 6. The germline V gene encodes CDR1 SGHRS and CDR2 YFSETQ.

V gene TRBV30 combines with J gene TRBJ1-6; maybe TRBD1 (6 bases). The CDR3 extends over 14 amino acids. Germline assignment: CDR1 GTSNPN and CDR2 SVGIG (reference sequence). Trimming removed 3 bases from V and 6 bases from J, with 12 bases in between. The CDR3, as DNA: TGTGCCTGGAGGGGGTCAGGGGTTAATTCACCCCTCCACTTT. This codes for CAWRGSGVNSPLHF. The complete variable domain, with remaining parts taken from reference TRBV30 and TRBJ1-6, reads SQTIHQWPATLVQPVGSPLSLECTVEGTSNPNLYWYRQAAGRGLQLLFYSVGIGQISSEVPQNLSASRPQDRQFILSSKKLLLSDSGFYLCAWRGSGVNSPLHFGNGTRLTVT.

The rearrangement joins TRBV5-4 to TRBJ2-2; D is uncertain. Germline loops: CDR1 SGHNT, CDR2 YYREEE (reference sequence). CDR3 length: 17 residues. V shed 0 bases and J shed 0 bases, with 12 bases lying between them. This CDR3 reads CASSLGLVASNTGELFF. The CDR3 region has the DNA TGTGCCAGCAGCTTGGGTCTGGTAGCTTCGAACACCGGGGAGCTGTTTTTT.

This clone was picked up one time. The chain is built from TRBV19 and TRBJ2-5; 8 positions match TRBD1. Germline loops: CDR1 LNHDA, CDR2 SQIVND (reference sequence). J lost 1 base, V lost 11 bases, and 9 bases had no gene match. The CDR3 is 14 residues long. CDR3 amino acids: CASGGRTTQETQYF. CDR3 DNA: TGTGCCTCAGGGGGCCGGACAACCCAAGAGACCCAGTACTTC.

The rearrangement links TRBV7-9 to TRBJ1-1, with D unclear. Between the trimmed V and J ends, which lost 1 base and 4 bases, there was a span of 13 bases. The CDR3 covers 15 residues. CDR1 SEHNR and CDR2 FQNEAQ come from the germline V gene (reference sequence). The CDR3 sequence: CASSLDLGRGTEAFF. For the CDR3, the DNA is TGTGCCAGCAGCTTAGATCTGGGGAGAGGCACTGAAGCTTTCTTT.